These T cell receptor beta chains were read from a single sample in a study of T-cell reconstitution after alpha-beta-depleted transplantation in children. TCRdb redid the calling of the PCR reads with MiXCR, one entry per CDR3 protein. Here the sample spans more than 450,000 distinct CDR3 sequences, about 17% being singletons. The specimen was PBMCs from the stem cell graft donor, collected from the stem cell graft. These receptors originate from a human donor who donated a stem cell graft to a child with acute lymphoblastic leukemia. Each CDR3 is given with its conserved first and last residue. D genes are given only for firm matches. Only part of the rows carry a size: once, few, many, or a class if the clone is expanded.

>few|TRBJ2-6|.|TRBV14
CASSQPGQILSGANVLTF
TGTGCCAGCAGCCAACCTGGACAGATACTTTCTGGGGCCAACGTCCTGACTTTC
>few|TRBJ2-7|TRBD2|TRBV20-1
CSASLAGPPSEQYF
TGCAGTGCTAGCTTAGCGGGTCCTCCATCCGAGCAGTACTTC
>.|TRBJ2-5|TRBD2|TRBV20-1
CSATDDTSGRGETQYF
TGCAGTGCTACGGACGATACTAGCGGGAGAGGAGAGACCCAGTACTTC
>.|TRBJ1-1|.|TRBV30
CATDRNTEAFF
TGTGCCACGGACAGGAACACTGAAGCTTTCTTT
>.|TRBJ2-7|TRBD2|TRBV9
CASSAQGTSIYEQYF
TGTGCCAGCAGCGCCCAGGGGACTAGCATCTACGAGCAGTACTTC
>few|TRBJ1-1|.|TRBV3-1
CASSQDLSQGEAFF
TGTGCCAGCAGCCAAGATTTAAGCCAGGGTGAAGCTTTCTTT
>.|TRBJ2-7|.|TRBV27
CASSLARGHEQYF
TGTGCCAGCAGTTTGGCCAGGGGACACGAGCAGTACTTC
>.|TRBJ1-2|.|TRBV5-1
CASSLGTLFDYGYTF
TGCGCCAGCAGCTTGGGGACATTGTTTGACTATGGCTACACCTTC
>.|TRBJ2-1|TRBD2|TRBV19
CASSIGQRGSSYNEQFF
TGTGCCAGTAGTATTGGTCAGCGGGGGAGCTCCTACAATGAGCAGTTCTTC
>.|TRBJ2-1|TRBD1|TRBV9
CASSDQQGAWEQFF
TGTGCCAGCAGCGATCAACAGGGGGCCTGGGAGCAGTTCTTC
>few|TRBJ1-1|TRBD1|TRBV4-1
CASRGGMGQWGTEAFF
TGCGCCAGCAGAGGCGGAATGGGACAGTGGGGCACTGAAGCTTTCTTT
>.|TRBJ1-5|.|TRBV10-1
CAGRGTPDQPQHF
TGCGCCGGCAGAGGGACACCAGATCAGCCCCAGCATTTT
>.|TRBJ2-5|.|TRBV12-3/TRBV12-4
CASSHIGYQETQYF
TGTGCCAGCAGCCACATCGGTTACCAAGAGACCCAGTACTTC
>.|TRBJ2-5|.|TRBV27
CASIGRRGETQYF
TGTGCCAGCATTGGACGGCGGGGAGAGACCCAGTACTTC
>few|TRBJ2-7|.|TRBV20-1
CSARGWSYEQYF
TGCAGTGCTAGAGGCTGGTCCTACGAGCAGTACTTC
>.|TRBJ2-7|.|TRBV30
CAWSQGFNEQYF
TGTGCCTGGAGTCAAGGGTTCAACGAGCAGTACTTC
>few|TRBJ2-1|TRBD2|TRBV20-1
CSAPTSGSYNEQFF
TGCAGTGCTCCGACTAGCGGGAGCTACAATGAGCAGTTCTTC
>.|TRBJ1-4|.|TRBV7-9
CASSPGDITKNEKLFF
TGTGCCAGCAGCCCGGGAGACATCACAAAGAATGAAAAACTGTTTTTT
>.|TRBJ1-4|.|TRBV29-1
CSFSTGFNEKLFF
TGCAGCTTCTCGACAGGATTTAATGAAAAACTGTTTTTT
>few|TRBJ1-1|.|TRBV6-1
CASSADSWGQNTEAFF
TGTGCCAGCAGTGCGGACAGTTGGGGGCAAAACACTGAAGCTTTCTTT
>.|TRBJ1-2|TRBD1|TRBV29-1
CSVTDRAGYTF
TGCAGCGTCACGGACAGGGCTGGCTACACCTTC
>few|TRBJ2-7|TRBD2|TRBV6-1
CASSEWVLAGGPISYEQYF
TGTGCCAGCAGTGAGTGGGTCCTAGCGGGAGGCCCCATCTCCTACGAGCAGTACTTC
>few|TRBJ2-3|.|TRBV3-1
CASSQNGLIDTQYF
TGTGCCAGCAGCCAAAACGGACTAATCGATACGCAGTATTTT
>few|TRBJ2-5|TRBD2|TRBV30
CAWSVGLAGGPGETQYF
TGTGCCTGGAGTGTTGGGCTAGCGGGAGGGCCAGGCGAGACCCAGTACTTC
>.|TRBJ1-6|.|TRBV5-6
CASSPRGVPSPLHF
TGTGCCAGCAGCCCCAGAGGCGTCCCTTCGCCCCTCCACTTT
>many|TRBJ2-2|.|TRBV6-4
CASSPGTSSGELFF
TGTGCCAGCAGTCCGGGAACCTCAAGCGGGGAGCTGTTTTTT
>.|TRBJ2-2|TRBD2|TRBV10-3
CAISDLVLAGGTGELFF
TGTGCCATCAGTGACTTAGTACTAGCGGGAGGCACCGGGGAGCTGTTTTTT
>.|TRBJ2-5|TRBD2|TRBV6-2/TRBV6-3
CASSYGLAGGFFETQYF
TGTGCCAGCAGTTACGGACTAGCGGGAGGTTTCTTCGAGACCCAGTACTTC
>few|TRBJ2-7|.|TRBV12-3/TRBV12-4
CASSLSPGDEQYF
TGTGCCAGCAGTTTAAGTCCGGGGGACGAGCAGTACTTC
>.|TRBJ1-2|TRBD1|TRBV5-5
CASSSDRVGGYTF
TGTGCCAGCAGCTCCGACAGGGTCGGTGGCTACACCTTC
>few|TRBJ2-4|.|TRBV20-1
CSARRGDKNIQYF
TGCAGTGCCCGACGAGGGGACAAAAACATTCAGTACTTC
>few|TRBJ2-3|.|TRBV7-8
CASSRLPWFSDTDTQYF
TGTGCCAGCAGCCGCCTCCCATGGTTTAGCGACACAGATACGCAGTATTTT
>few|TRBJ2-7|.|TRBV25-1
CASSEGVEQYF
TGTGCCAGCAGTGAAGGCGTCGAGCAGTACTTC
>few|TRBJ1-1|.|TRBV12-3/TRBV12-4
CASRVVGKEMNTEAFF
TGTGCCAGCAGGGTTGTGGGTAAGGAGATGAACACTGAAGCTTTCTTT
>few|TRBJ2-1|TRBD1|TRBV24-1
CATSDLRTGAYNEQFF
TGTGCCACCAGTGATTTGAGGACAGGGGCATACAATGAGCAGTTCTTC
>.|TRBJ1-6|.|TRBV5-1
CASSLEDLGSPLHF
TGCGCCAGCTCGCTTGAGGATTTGGGTTCACCCCTCCACTTT
>few|TRBJ1-2|.|TRBV20-1
CSAESSKGVGYTF
TGCAGTGCGGAATCGAGCAAAGGGGTCGGCTACACCTTC
>few|TRBJ1-4|.|TRBV29-1
CSVAGTTNEKLFF
TGCAGCGTTGCCGGGACAACTAATGAAAAACTGTTTTTT
>.|TRBJ1-1|.|TRBV12-3/TRBV12-4
CASSRRQANTEAFF
TGTGCCAGCAGCCGGCGACAGGCCAACACTGAAGCTTTCTTT
>few|TRBJ2-7|TRBD2|TRBV29-1
CSVEDLSGSSYEQYF
TGCAGCGTTGAAGATCTTAGCGGGAGCTCCTACGAGCAGTACTTC
>.|TRBJ1-1|.|TRBV7-9
CASSPRRGGVVTEAFF
TGTGCCAGCAGCCCACGGCGGGGGGGCGTCGTCACTGAAGCTTTCTTT
>few|TRBJ1-6|.|TRBV6-5
CASSYADTYSPLHF
TGTGCCAGCAGTTACGCAGACACTTATTCACCCCTCCACTTT
>.|TRBJ2-3|.|TRBV4-2
CASSQEIGAGTDTQYF
TGTGCCAGCAGCCAAGAGATAGGGGCGGGCACAGATACGCAGTATTTT
>few|TRBJ2-4|.|TRBV4-1
CASSQGYGTTNYIQYF
TGCGCCAGCAGCCAAGGTTACGGGACAACAAACTACATTCAGTACTTC
>few|TRBJ2-7|TRBD2|TRBV20-1
CSAHLSGRSYEQYF
TGCAGTGCACATCTTAGCGGGAGGAGCTACGAGCAGTACTTC
>few|TRBJ2-1|.|TRBV29-1
CSADLNEQFF
TGCAGCGCTGACTTGAATGAGCAGTTCTTC
>few|TRBJ2-7|TRBD2|TRBV5-1
CASSSGTWMVGEQYF
TGCGCCAGCAGCAGCGGGACTTGGATGGTTGGCGAGCAGTACTTC
>.|TRBJ1-5|.|TRBV15
CATSRDKGDGQPQHF
TGTGCCACCAGCAGAGATAAGGGGGACGGACAGCCCCAGCATTTT
>few|TRBJ2-1|.|TRBV27
CASSLSTRLSDEQFF
TGTGCCAGCAGTTTATCGACACGACTTAGCGATGAGCAGTTCTTC
>.|TRBJ1-2|.|TRBV12-3/TRBV12-4
CASSASAGYGYTF
TGTGCCAGCAGTGCGAGCGCGGGCTATGGCTACACCTTC
>.|TRBJ2-7|TRBD1|TRBV5-1
CASSYDRGLSYEQYF
TGCGCCAGCAGCTACGACAGGGGGCTGTCCTACGAGCAGTACTTC